The 2 T cell receptor beta chains below were found in one sample sequenced in a study of OX40 agonist ivuxolimab in advanced cancers. Only in-frame clones appear in the TCRdb table, and some are missing; sequencing was by immunoSEQ multiplex PCR. Of tens of thousands of clones in the sample, around 89% are singletons; the top ten hold about 20%. Sample: CD4+ or CD8+ T cells sorted from blood, taken in a trial of the OX40 agonist ivuxolimab. Receptors were obtained from an adult with an advanced solid tumor such as melanoma, head and neck, liver or kidney cancer.

V and J are TRBV11-3 and TRBJ2-1, with 11 bases aligning to TRBD2. V dropped 1 base and J dropped 8; count of bases not matched to a gene: 10. Germline loops: CDR1 SGHNT, CDR2 YENEEA. The CDR3 covers 17 residues. The CDR3 bases are TGTGCCAGCAGCTTAGCAACTAGCGGGAGTATCGTTGATGAGCAGTTCTTC. Its translation is CASSLATSGSIVDEQFF.

V is TRBV14 and J is TRBJ2-3, with D hard to call. From germline, CDR1 is SGHDN and CDR2 FVKESK. V lost 5 bases and J 3 bases, leaving 12 bases between the germline ends. This CDR3 is built from 14 residues. For the CDR3, the DNA is TGTGCCAGCAGCTTTTCACTAAATACAGATACGCAGTATTTT. Translating it yields CASSFSLNTDTQYF.